The 3 T cell receptor beta chains below come from one sample, sequenced in a study of shared clonotypes between healthy human individuals. TCRdb's copy holds only in-frame clones and misses some; the assay was immunoSEQ multiplex PCR. The table lists over 850,000 clones, 75% to 85% of them singletons. The source material was memory CD4+ T cells from PBMCs. Subset meaning: CD45RA-negative fraction. The receptors derive from a man aged 18 to 30 in good health. Some clones in this sample may be carry-over from other donors' samples.

The chain combines TRBV5-4 with TRBJ2-7, with TRBD1 matching over 7 bases. V was clipped by 4 bases and J by 3 bases; unmatched bases: 7. The CDR3 sequence is 14 residues long. In germline, CDR1 is SGHNT, CDR2 YYREEE (reference sequence). The CDR3 sequence: CASSAPGQNYEQYF. CDR3 DNA sequence: TGTGCCAGCAGCGCCCCGGGACAGAACTACGAGCAGTACTTC.

As for this clone: Just one base apart from a much larger clone, this may be a read error. The V call is TRBV7-3, the J call TRBJ2-7; possibly TRBD2 for D (5 bases). Trimming shortened V by 3 bases and J by 3 bases, and 12 bases separated the two germline ends. Germline-derived CDR1 and CDR2 are SGHTA and FQGTGA. CDR3 size: 14 residues. The chain's CDR3 is CASSLGPGSYEQYF. The CDR3 DNA follows: TGTGCCAGCAGCTTGGGTCCGGGGAGCTACGAGCAGTACTTC.

The chain is built from TRBV7-8 and TRBJ1-4, with D perhaps matching TRBD1 (5 bases). Trimming removed 3 bases at V and 0 bases at J, with 8 bases between. This CDR3 is 15 amino acids long. Germline CDR1 and CDR2: SGHVS and FQNEAQ. This CDR3 reads CASSFLRATNEKLFF. As DNA, the CDR3 is TGTGCCAGCAGCTTCCTCAGGGCAACTAATGAAAAACTGTTTTTT.